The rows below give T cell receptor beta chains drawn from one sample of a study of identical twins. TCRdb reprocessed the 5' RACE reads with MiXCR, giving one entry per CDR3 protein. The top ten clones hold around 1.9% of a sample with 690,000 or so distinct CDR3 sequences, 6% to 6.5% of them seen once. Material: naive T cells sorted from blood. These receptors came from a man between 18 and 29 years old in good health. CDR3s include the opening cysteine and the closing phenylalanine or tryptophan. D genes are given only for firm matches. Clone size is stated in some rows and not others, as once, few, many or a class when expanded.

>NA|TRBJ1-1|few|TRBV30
TGTGCCTGGTCCAGGGCGAACACTGAAGCTTTCTTT
CAWSRANTEAFF
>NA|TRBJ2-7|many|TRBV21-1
TGTGCCAGCATCGAGACCGGGACCCCCTACGAGCAGTACTTC
CASIETGTPYEQYF
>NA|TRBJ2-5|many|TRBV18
TGTGCCAGCTCACCAATGCCAGGGGAAGAGACCCAGTACTTC
CASSPMPGEETQYF
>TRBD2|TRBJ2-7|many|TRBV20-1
TGCAGTGCTAGGGACGGGACTACCTACGAGCAGTACTTC
CSARDGTTYEQYF
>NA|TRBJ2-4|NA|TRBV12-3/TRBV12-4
TGTGCCAGCAGTTTAGCGGCAGGGGCAATGCAAAACATTCAGTACTTC
CASSLAAGAMQNIQYF
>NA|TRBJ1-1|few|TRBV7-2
TGTGCCAGCAGCTTAACCCTCTCATCTGAAGCTTTCTTT
CASSLTLSSEAFF
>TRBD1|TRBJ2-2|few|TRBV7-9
TGTGCCAGCAGCTTATGGAAGGGGGCCGCCACCGGGGAGCTGTTTTTT
CASSLWKGAATGELFF
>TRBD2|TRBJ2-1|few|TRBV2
TGTGCCAGCATTTCCACGGGGACTAGCGGGACCTACAATGAGCAGTTCTTC
CASISTGTSGTYNEQFF
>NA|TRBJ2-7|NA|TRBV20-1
TGCAGTGCTAGAGTTAACACCTACGAGCAGTACTTC
CSARVNTYEQYF
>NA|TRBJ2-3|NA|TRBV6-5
TGTGCCAGCAGTTACATTCAGGGGACAGATACGCAGTATTTT
CASSYIQGTDTQYF
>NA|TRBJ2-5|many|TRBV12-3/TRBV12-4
TGTGCCAGCAGTCCCGGGGGCAGTCCTCGGGCCCAGTACTTC
CASSPGGSPRAQYF
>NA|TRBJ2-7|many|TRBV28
TGTGCCAGCAGTCCACCCCCCGCCTACGAGCAGTACTTC
CASSPPPAYEQYF
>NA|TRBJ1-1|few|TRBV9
TGTGCCAGCAGCGTAGTCGAAAATCTTGAAGCTTTCTTT
CASSVVENLEAFF
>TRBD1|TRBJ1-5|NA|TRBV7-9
TGTGCCAGCAGCCCCGGGACAGACGATCAGCCCCAGCATTTT
CASSPGTDDQPQHF
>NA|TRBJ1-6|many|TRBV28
TGTGCCAGCAGCTCTAGAACAGGAGATTCACCCCTCCACTTT
CASSSRTGDSPLHF
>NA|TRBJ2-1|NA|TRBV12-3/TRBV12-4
TGTGCCAGCAGTTCTCAATACGGGAGTCGTCGGGACAATGAGCAGTTCTTC
CASSSQYGSRRDNEQFF
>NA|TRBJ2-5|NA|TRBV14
TGTGCCAGCAGCCACAGACTGGAAGAGACCCAGTACTTC
CASSHRLEETQYF
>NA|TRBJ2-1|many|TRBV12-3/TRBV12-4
TGTGCCAGCAGTTTGAGTATGGCGGCAGAGCAGTTCTTC
CASSLSMAAEQFF
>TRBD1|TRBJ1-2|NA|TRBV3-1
TGTGCCAGCAGGCTACGAGGGGGCATCTATGGCTACACCTTC
CASRLRGGIYGYTF
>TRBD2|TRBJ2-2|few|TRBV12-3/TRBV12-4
TGTGCCAGCATCCGGACTAGTCGACCCGGGGAGCTGTTTTTT
CASIRTSRPGELFF
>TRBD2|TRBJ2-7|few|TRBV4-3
TGCGCCAGCAGCCAAGATCAGGGAGGGGCCTACGAGCAGTACTTC
CASSQDQGGAYEQYF
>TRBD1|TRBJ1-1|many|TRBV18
TGTGCCAGCTCACCACCTGGACAGGGGGCTTTCTTT
CASSPPGQGAFF
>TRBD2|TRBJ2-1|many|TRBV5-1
TGCGCCAGCAGTAGCGGGTACTCCTACAATGAGCAGTTCTTC
CASSSGYSYNEQFF
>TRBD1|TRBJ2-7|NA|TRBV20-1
TGCAGTGCTAGATTCGAGGGGGCCCCCTACGAGCAGTACTTC
CSARFEGAPYEQYF
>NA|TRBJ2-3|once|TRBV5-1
TGCGCCAGCAGCTTGAGGTCAGCTAGCACAGATGCGCAGTATTTT
CASSLRSASTDAQYF
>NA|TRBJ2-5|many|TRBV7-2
TGTGCCAGCAGCCCCCCAACCGGGACACCAAGGAAGACCCAGTACTTC
CASSPPTGTPRKTQYF
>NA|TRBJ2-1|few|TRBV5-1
TGCGCCAGCAGCTTGGGGGGGACGAGAGCCAGGGAGCTCTTC
CASSLGGTRARELF
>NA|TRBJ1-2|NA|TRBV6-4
TGTGCCAGCAGTGACTTTTTTGGCGGACCCTCCAACTATGGCTACACCTTC
CASSDFFGGPSNYGYTF
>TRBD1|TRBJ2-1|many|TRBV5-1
TGTGCCAGCAGTGGGGACAGTTACAATGAGCAGTTCTTC
CASSGDSYNEQFF
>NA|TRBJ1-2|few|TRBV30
TGTGCCTGGAGTGGGTCGACAGGAAACTATGGCTACACCTTC
CAWSGSTGNYGYTF
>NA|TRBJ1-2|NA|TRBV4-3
TGCGCCAGCAGCCAAGATTTATATGGTCTGGACAGTTCCTTCTATGGCTACACCTTC
CASSQDLYGLDSSFYGYTF
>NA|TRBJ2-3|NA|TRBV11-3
TGTGCCAGCAGCTTAGAAGGCCAGCGGAGCACAGATACGCAGTATTTT
CASSLEGQRSTDTQYF
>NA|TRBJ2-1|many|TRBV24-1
TGTGCCACCAGTGACCTGACAGATGAGCAGTTCTTC
CATSDLTDEQFF
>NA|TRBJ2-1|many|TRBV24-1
TGTGCCACCAGTGGCCTCGACAACTACAATGAGCAGTTCTTC
CATSGLDNYNEQFF
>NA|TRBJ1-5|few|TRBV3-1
TGTGCCAGCAGCCAAGATCACGGGGGACCTCAGCCCCAGCATTTT
CASSQDHGGPQPQHF
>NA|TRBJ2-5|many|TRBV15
TGTGCCACCAGCAGAGTAGGGCTACAAGAGACCCAGTACTTC
CATSRVGLQETQYF
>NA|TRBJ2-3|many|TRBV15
TGTGCCACCAGCAGAGCGGGAGCAGATACGCAGTATTTT
CATSRAGADTQYF
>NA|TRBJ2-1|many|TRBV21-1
TGTGCCAGCAGCCTTTCGTTGGGGAACCTCAATGAGCAGTTCTTC
CASSLSLGNLNEQFF
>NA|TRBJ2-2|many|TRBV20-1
TGCAGTGCTAGAGATGGTCCCGGGGAGCTGTTTTTT
CSARDGPGELFF
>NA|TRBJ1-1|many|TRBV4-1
TGCGCCAGCAGCCAAGGTCGATATCGGGACACTGAAGCTTTCTTT
CASSQGRYRDTEAFF
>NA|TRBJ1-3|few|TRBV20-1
TGCAGTGCTAGGGGGATCTTCTCTGGAAACACCATATATTTT
CSARGIFSGNTIYF
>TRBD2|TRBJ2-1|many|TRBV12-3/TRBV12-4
TGTGCCAGCAGTTTAGGGGTGCTAGCGGGACCAGGGTACAATGAGCAGTTCTTC
CASSLGVLAGPGYNEQFF
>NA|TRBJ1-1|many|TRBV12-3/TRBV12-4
TGTGCCAGCAGTGAAACCGGGACAAAAGCTTTCTTT
CASSETGTKAFF